Each of the 28 T cell receptor beta chains below was sequenced from the same sample in a study of shared clonotypes between healthy human individuals. Clones were sequenced by immunoSEQ multiplex PCR, and TCRdb holds only the in-frame ones, with some missing. This sample carries approximately 340,000 clones, approximately 79% of them seen once, and the ten largest clones take over 9%. Sequences were obtained from memory CD4+ T cells sorted from blood. Subset reported: CD45RA-negative fraction. These receptor sequences come from a man aged 25-40 years in good health.

This clone was found once. The V and J genes are TRBV27 and TRBJ2-7, with D possibly TRBD2 on 5 matching bases. Trimming stripped 6 bases from V and 4 bases from J, with 19 bases between. The CDR3 is 15 residues long. The germline V gene has CDR1 MNHEY and CDR2 SMNVEV (reference sequence). The CDR3 region has the DNA TGTGCCAGCAGATTCGACTCTAGCCCCACTTACGAGCAGTACTTC. Its translation is CASRFDSSPTYEQYF.

The chain couples TRBV28 to TRBJ2-7, with 9 bases fitting TRBD2. With V trimmed by 6 bases and J by 6 bases, 12 bases remained unmatched. This CDR3 comprises 15 residues. Germline-derived CDR1 and CDR2 are MDHEN and SYDVKM. The CDR3 here is CASSLVAGGRSEQYF. DNA of the CDR3: TGTGCCAGCAGCCTCGTTGCGGGGGGGCGTTCCGAGCAGTACTTC.

The chain combines TRBV2 with TRBJ2-7, with 8 bases fitting TRBD2. The CDR3 runs 11 residues. V gave up 10 bases and J gave up 9 bases; unmatched junction bases: 8. CDR1 SNHLY and CDR2 FYNNEI come from the germline V gene. The CDR3 reads CATGLAGRQYF. The DNA for the CDR3 is TGTGCCACCGGACTAGCAGGGCGGCAGTACTTC.

The rearrangement links TRBV7-9 to TRBJ1-6; 11 nucleotides align to TRBD1. The CDR3 has 17 amino acids. V shed 0 bases, J shed 7 bases, and the junction held 5 bases outside the gene matches. CDR1 is SEHNR and CDR2 is FQNEAQ in the germline V gene (reference sequence). The CDR3 region has the DNA TGTGCCAGCAGCTTAGCGAAGGGGACAGGGGGAAATTCACCCCTCCACTTT. The encoded protein is CASSLAKGTGGNSPLHF.

This clone was recorded only once. The V call is TRBV19, the J call TRBJ2-7; maybe TRBD1 (5 bases). CDR1 is LNHDA, CDR2 SQIVND, per germline (reference sequence). The length of the CDR3 is 15 residues. V lost 1 base to trimming and J lost 2 bases, with 12 bases between them. CDR3 coding DNA: TGTGCCAGTAGTATAGCCGTTGGGGCCACCTACGAGCAGTACTTC. This sequence encodes CASSIAVGATYEQYF.

This clone has just a few counts. The rearrangement joins TRBV7-2 to TRBJ2-4; possibly TRBD1 or TRBD2 for D (5 bases each). Germline assignment: CDR1 SGHTA and CDR2 FQGNSA. This CDR3 region has 15 residues. The V end lost 5 bases, the J end lost 7 bases, and 18 bases lay between the germline ends. The CDR3 is CASSPPYSEGNIQYF. The CDR3 coding sequence is TGTGCCAGCAGCCCTCCGTATTCCGAGGGGAACATTCAGTACTTC.

This clone has just a few counts. The rearrangement joins TRBV30 to TRBJ1-1, with D possibly matching TRBD1 (6 bases). The CDR3 has 14 residues. Germline V gene data show CDR1 as GTSNPN and CDR2 as SVGIG (reference sequence). V shed 0 bases and J shed 5 bases, with 13 bases lying between them. CDR3 sequence: CAWSVWGARTEAFF. CDR3 sequence (DNA): TGTGCCTGGAGTGTTTGGGGGGCGCGAACTGAAGCTTTCTTT.

This chain links TRBV28 with TRBJ2-7; D possibly matches TRBD1 or TRBD2 (6 bases each). Trimming pared 5 bases from V and 9 bases from J, leaving 20 bases between. The CDR3 is 14 amino acids. CDR1 MDHEN and CDR2 SYDVKM come from the germline V gene. CDR3 nucleotide sequence: TGTGCCAGCAGTCTCATGGGGGGCGCGGCAGGGCAGTACTTC. It codes for CASSLMGGAAGQYF.

The chain carries TRBV5-4 and TRBJ2-1, with 8 bases matching TRBD1. The V segment lost 2 bases and the J segment 6 bases; nucleotides outside the gene matches: 4. CDR3 size: 14 residues. CDR1 and CDR2 from the germline V gene are SGHNT and YYREEE (reference sequence). The CDR3 region is CASSFRQGINEQFF. The CDR3 DNA is TGTGCCAGCAGCTTCAGACAGGGGATCAATGAGCAGTTCTTC.

The table lists this clone with a few counts. The chain employs TRBV6-5 and TRBJ2-5, with D perhaps matching TRBD1 (5 bases). The CDR3 loop spans 13 amino acids. V was shortened by 7 bases and J by 7 bases, with 16 bases between the two germline ends. The germline CDR1 and CDR2 sequences are MNHEY and SVGAGI. CDR3 in amino acids: CASKGYDQGTQYF. The CDR3 nucleotides read TGTGCCAGCAAGGGGTATGATCAGGGGACCCAGTACTTC.

In its sample, this clone was seen a few times. The gene calls are TRBV5-4 and TRBJ2-1; 7 positions agree with TRBD2. The CDR3 spans 13 residues. Trimming took 5 bases from V and 9 from J; bases not matched to a gene: 8. Germline lookup yields CDR1 SGHNT and CDR2 YYREEE (reference sequence). CDR3 coding DNA: TGTGCCAGCAGAGGCGGGAGAAAGGGTGAGCAGTTCTTC. Translating gives CASRGGRKGEQFF.

This clone has just one count. The chain has TRBV7-2 and TRBJ1-5; D possibly corresponds to TRBD1 (5 bases). The CDR3 has 15 amino acids. V lost 1 base and J lost 6, with 13 bases in between. Germline-derived CDR1 and CDR2 are SGHTA and FQGNSA. CDR3 DNA: TGTGCCAGCAGCTTAGGCCCAGGGTTGGGTCAGCCCCAGCATTTT. It yields the protein CASSLGPGLGQPQHF.

The chain links TRBV27 to TRBJ2-5, with D possibly TRBD2 on 7 matching bases. This CDR3 is built from 15 residues. CDR1 and CDR2 from the germline V gene are MNHEY and SMNVEV (reference sequence). Trimming left V 4 bases short and J 0 bases short, with 12 bases between. CDR3 in amino acids: CASSSKRDNQETQYF. CDR3 coding DNA: TGTGCCAGCAGTTCAAAGCGGGACAACCAAGAGACCCAGTACTTC.

Here the CDR3 DNA reads TGTGCCAGCAACCGGGTAGGAAGTTTAGGTGAGCAGTTCTTC. Translating it yields CASNRVGSLGEQFF. The V call is TRBV28, the J call TRBJ2-1; D gene unclear. This CDR3 contains 14 residues. V was clipped by 7 bases and J by 9 bases, with 19 bases between them. CDR1 and CDR2 (germline): MDHEN, SYDVKM.

V and J are TRBV7-3 and TRBJ2-2; no firm D call. The CDR3 sequence is 16 residues long. V was clipped by 0 bases and J by 0 bases, with 8 bases between them. Germline V gene data show CDR1 as SGHTA and CDR2 as FQGTGA. The CDR3 loop reads CASSLTQSANTGELFF. The CDR3, as DNA: TGTGCCAGCAGCTTAACTCAGTCGGCGAACACCGGGGAGCTGTTTTTT.

This sequence joins TRBV7-2 and TRBJ2-3; 7 bases align to TRBD1. The germline CDR1 and CDR2 sequences are SGHTA and FQGNSA. The CDR3 extends over 18 amino acids. Trimming cost V 5 bases and J 0 bases; bases outside gene matches: 14. CDR3 sequence (DNA): TGTGCCAGCAGCCAAACCTCGGGACAGATACTCAGCACAGATACGCAGTATTTT. Translated, it gives CASSQTSGQILSTDTQYF.

The CDR3 sequence: CASSSPGQGKDEQFF. The DNA of the CDR3 is TGTGCCAGCAGCTCGCCGGGACAGGGAAAGGATGAGCAGTTCTTC. V usage is TRBV5-4 and J usage is TRBJ2-1, with 9 bases lining up with TRBD1. Losses at the gene ends were 3 bases for V and 8 bases for J; bases not matched to a gene: 9. The CDR3 consists of 15 residues. Germline V lookup: CDR1 SGHNT, CDR2 YYREEE (reference sequence).

The chain recombines TRBV7-9 with TRBJ2-7, with 7 nucleotides matching TRBD2. The CDR3 consists of 13 residues. With 5 bases clipped from V and 5 bases from J, the junction kept 6 bases outside the gene matches. Germline V CDR1 and CDR2: SEHNR, FQNEAQ (reference sequence). CDR3 nucleotide sequence: TGTGCCAGCAGCAAACGGGCGGGAGACGAGCAGTACTTC. Protein: CASSKRAGDEQYF.

The chain joins TRBV27 to TRBJ1-2; no clear D gene. Per germline, CDR1 MNHEY and CDR2 SMNVEV (reference sequence). The V gene lost 6 bases and the J gene lost 0 bases, with 11 bases spanning the gap. The length of the CDR3 is 14 residues. DNA for the CDR3: TGTGCCAGCAGCCCACAGCGGACTAACTATGGCTACACCTTC. It codes for CASSPQRTNYGYTF.

This chain uses TRBV5-4 with TRBJ2-1; the match to TRBD1 covers 7 bases. V shed 0 bases and J 7 bases; nucleotides not matched to a gene: 7. CDR1 SGHNT and CDR2 YYREEE come from the germline V gene (reference sequence). This CDR3 region has 15 residues. The CDR3 coding sequence is TGTGCCAGCAGCTTGGAGGGGGCGCGTAAGAATGAGCAGTTCTTC. It encodes CASSLEGARKNEQFF.

This clone was counted ten times or more. The chain is built from TRBV11-2 and TRBJ1-3; a possible D gene is TRBD1 (5 bases). The V gene's germline CDR1 is SGHAT and CDR2 FQNNGV. V lost 1 base, J lost 0 bases, and 19 bases lay in between. The CDR3 is 19 amino acids. CDR3 sequence: CASSLVRDGYSPSGNTIYF. CDR3 DNA sequence: TGTGCCAGCAGCTTAGTAAGGGACGGTTATTCTCCCTCTGGAAACACCATATATTTT.

Here the CDR3 reads CASSVDPGFTHGYTF. DNA for the CDR3: TGTGCCAGCAGCGTAGATCCAGGGTTTACTCATGGCTACACCTTC. The gene calls are TRBV9 and TRBJ1-2, with D maybe TRBD1 (5 bases). V was shortened by 0 bases and J by 6 bases, with 15 bases between the two germline ends. The CDR3 sequence is 15 residues long. Germline lookup yields CDR1 SGDLS and CDR2 YYNGEE.

The chain uses TRBV10-2 and TRBJ2-7; 10 bases are shared with TRBD1. CDR1 is WSHSY, CDR2 SAAADI, per germline. The CDR3 is 14 amino acids. Germline trimming cut 5 bases from V and 4 bases from J; bases unmatched to any gene: 5. The CDR3 loop reads CASSTTGGGYEQYF. As DNA, the CDR3 is TGCGCCAGCAGTACGACAGGGGGCGGGTACGAGCAGTACTTC.

V and J are TRBV19 and TRBJ2-4; no clear D. Trimming stripped 4 bases from V and 1 base from J, with 11 bases between. CDR1 and CDR2 from the germline V gene are LNHDA and SQIVND (reference sequence). The CDR3 covers 15 residues. The CDR3 bases are TGTGCCAGTAGTACGAATCTGGCGGCCAAAAACATTCAGTACTTC. Translated, it gives CASSTNLAAKNIQYF.

The V and J genes are TRBV5-8 and TRBJ2-7; tentatively, D is TRBD2 (5 bases). The ends were cut back, 6 bases at V and 7 bases at J, with 20 bases in the middle. The V gene's germline CDR1 is SGHTS and CDR2 YDEGEE. This CDR3 has 14 residues. This chain's CDR3 is CASITKDWSREQYF. The CDR3, as DNA: TGTGCCAGCATCACTAAGGACTGGAGTCGGGAGCAGTACTTC.

This clone has just one count. The rearrangement joins TRBV25-1 to TRBJ2-6, with D uncertain. V was pared by 8 bases and J by 0 bases, with 2 bases between. CDR3 size: 12 residues. CDR1 and CDR2 (germline): MGHDK, SYGVNS. CDR3 loop: CASGSGANVLTF. In DNA form, the CDR3 reads TGTGCCAGCGGCTCTGGGGCCAACGTCCTGACTTTC. Based on the CDR3 plus reference TRBV25-1 and TRBJ2-6, the full variable domain is EADIYQTPRYLVIGTGKKITLECSQTMGHDKMYWYQQDPGMELHLIHYSYGVNSTEKGDLSSESTVSRIRTEHFPLTLESARPSHTSQYLCASGSGANVLTFGAGSRLTVL.

The CDR3 spells CASSLASQDNEQFF. Here the CDR3 DNA reads TGCGCCAGCAGCTTGGCATCACAAGACAATGAGCAGTTCTTC. The chain uses TRBV5-1 and TRBJ2-1; D unclear. Germline-derived CDR1 and CDR2 are SGHRS and YFSETQ. CDR3 size: 14 residues. The V end lost 0 bases, the J end lost 5 bases, and 9 bases lay between the germline ends.

The chain joins TRBV5-1 to TRBJ2-1, with TRBD2 matching 8 bases. J lost 8 bases, V lost 2 bases, and 9 bases had no gene match. CDR1 SGHRS and CDR2 YFSETQ come from the germline V gene. The CDR3 has 15 amino acids. The CDR3 bases are TGCGCCAGCAGCTTTAGCGGGACCCGAGGCGATGAGCAGTTCTTC. Residues: CASSFSGTRGDEQFF.